This T cell receptor (beta chain) came from a study of blood T cell repertoires in COVID-19. On the study more broadly: Samples came from the United States, Italy and Spain, spanning acute and convalescent COVID-19.

Profiled with immunoSEQ multiplex PCR; TCRdb holds only in-frame clones, not every one. The data hold roughly 78,000 clones, with 75% to 90% observed a single time. V lost 7 bases to trimming and J lost 4 bases, with 11 bases between them. Germline V CDR1 and CDR2: MNHEY, SVGAGI. There are 13 residues in the CDR3. This receptor was identified in a man aged 50 to 59 with COVID-19, enrolled during active disease. J is TRBJ1-3 and V is TRBV6-5, with D possibly being TRBD1 (5 bases). Sequencing was carried out using peripheral blood. This CDR3 reads CASTTYRGNTIYF. DNA of the CDR3: TGTGCCAGCACTACCTACAGGGGAAACACCATATATTTT.